The 10 T cell receptor beta chains below all came from one sample that was sequenced in a study of blood T cell repertoires in COVID-19. Profiling relied on immunoSEQ multiplex PCR, and the TCRdb table lists in-frame clones only, not all of them. The table shows under 250,000 clones, with around 78% occurring only once. The sequencing sample was made of peripheral blood. The origin of the receptors is a woman in her 70s with active or convalescent COVID-19.

V gene TRBV6-2 or TRBV6-3 combines with J gene TRBJ2-7; possibly TRBD2 for D (7 bases). This CDR3 contains 14 residues. The V and J ends lost 6 bases and 6 bases respectively, with 18 bases between them. The germline CDR1 and CDR2 sequences are MNHEY and SVGEGT. The CDR3 protein is CASSLSGSTGEQYF. CDR3 DNA sequence: TGTGCCAGCAGCCTTAGCGGGTCGACAGGCGAGCAGTACTTC.

This sequence joins TRBV27 and TRBJ1-2; 7 nucleotides align to TRBD1. The trim removed 6 bases at V and 4 bases at J, leaving 8 bases unmatched. Germline V gene lookup returns CDR1 MNHEY and CDR2 SMNVEV (reference sequence). This CDR3 has 14 amino acids. CDR3 nucleotide sequence: TGTGCCAGCAGCCTGACAGGGCGGCCCTATGGCTACACCTTC. Translated, it gives CASSLTGRPYGYTF.

Only a few counts were recorded for this clone. V is TRBV9 and J is TRBJ1-3; D is unclear. V lost 0 bases to trimming and J lost 0 bases, with 10 bases between them. The germline gives CDR1 SGDLS, CDR2 YYNGEE. The CDR3 spans 16 residues. The CDR3 nucleotides are TGTGCCAGCAGCGTAGGCCTCGATAGCTCTGGAAACACCATATATTTT. Protein product: CASSVGLDSSGNTIYF.

The gene calls are TRBV27 and TRBJ2-5, with D perhaps matching TRBD1 (8 bases). The CDR3 spans 16 residues. Trimming stripped 2 bases from V and 5 bases from J, with 18 bases between. The germline gives CDR1 MNHEY, CDR2 SMNVEV (reference sequence). The CDR3 loop reads CASSLSLGQGGETQYF. CDR3 nucleotides: TGTGCCAGCAGTTTAAGTCTTGGACAGGGAGGGGAGACCCAGTACTTC.

The gene calls are TRBV5-1 and TRBJ2-1; TRBD2 matches 11 bases. The CDR3 has 19 amino acids. V dropped 4 bases and J dropped 1; count of bases not matched to a gene: 13. Germline V lookup: CDR1 SGHRS, CDR2 YFSETQ. The CDR3 region is CASSPLAGELISSYNEQFF. CDR3 nucleotides: TGCGCCAGCAGCCCACTAGCGGGAGAATTAATAAGTTCCTACAATGAGCAGTTCTTC. Looking up the rest from reference TRBV5-1 and TRBJ2-1 gives the full variable domain: KAGVTQTPRYLIKTRGQQVTLSCSPISGHRSVSWYQQTPGQGLQFLFEYFSETQRNKGNFPGRFSGRQFSNSRSEMNVSTLELGDSALYLCASSPLAGELISSYNEQFFGPGTRLTVL.

This rearrangement joins TRBV19 to TRBJ1-6; TRBD1 matches at 8 bases. From germline, CDR1 is LNHDA and CDR2 SQIVND (reference sequence). There are 17 residues in the CDR3. The junction had 8 bases not matched to a gene; V was cut back by 6 bases and J by 1 base. In nucleotides, the CDR3 is TGTGCCAGTAGGATCGGACAGGGAGGATCCTATAATTCACCCCTCCACTTT. Protein: CASRIGQGGSYNSPLHF.

The V call is TRBV5-1, the J call TRBJ2-3; D call uncertain. The CDR3 is made up of 14 amino acids. Trimming left V 0 bases short and J 2 bases short, with 7 bases between. The germline CDR1 and CDR2 sequences are SGHRS and YFSETQ. The CDR3 loop is CASSLDQATDTQYF. CDR3 sequence (DNA): TGCGCCAGCAGCTTGGACCAGGCCACAGATACGCAGTATTTT.

The CDR3 protein is CASSLGGLAGNEQFF. DNA of the CDR3: TGTGCCAGCAGCTTGGGAGGGCTAGCGGGAAATGAGCAGTTCTTC. The genes are TRBV5-4 and TRBJ2-1, with 9 bases lining up with TRBD2. The V and J ends lost 0 bases and 7 bases, in that order; junction bases with no gene match: 5. Germline V gene data show CDR1 as SGHNT and CDR2 as YYREEE (reference sequence). The CDR3 contains 15 residues.

This chain uses TRBV27 with TRBJ1-3, with TRBD1 as a possible D gene (6 bases). V was shortened by 6 bases and J by 2 bases, with 11 bases between the two germline ends. The germline V gene encodes CDR1 MNHEY and CDR2 SMNVEV (reference sequence). There are 14 residues in the CDR3. The CDR3 sequence: CASRLGGAGNTIYF. The CDR3, as DNA: TGTGCCAGCAGGCTAGGGGGAGCTGGAAACACCATATATTTT.

V is TRBV5-1 and J is TRBJ1-2, with TRBD1 identical over 12 bases. The CDR3 is made up of 16 amino acids. Trimming removed 3 bases from V and 4 bases from J; junction bases left unmatched: 7. The germline V gene encodes CDR1 SGHRS and CDR2 YFSETQ. CDR3 bases: TGCGCCAGCAGCTATCAGGGACAGGGGGCAGGCTATGGCTACACCTTC. Encoded protein: CASSYQGQGAGYGYTF.